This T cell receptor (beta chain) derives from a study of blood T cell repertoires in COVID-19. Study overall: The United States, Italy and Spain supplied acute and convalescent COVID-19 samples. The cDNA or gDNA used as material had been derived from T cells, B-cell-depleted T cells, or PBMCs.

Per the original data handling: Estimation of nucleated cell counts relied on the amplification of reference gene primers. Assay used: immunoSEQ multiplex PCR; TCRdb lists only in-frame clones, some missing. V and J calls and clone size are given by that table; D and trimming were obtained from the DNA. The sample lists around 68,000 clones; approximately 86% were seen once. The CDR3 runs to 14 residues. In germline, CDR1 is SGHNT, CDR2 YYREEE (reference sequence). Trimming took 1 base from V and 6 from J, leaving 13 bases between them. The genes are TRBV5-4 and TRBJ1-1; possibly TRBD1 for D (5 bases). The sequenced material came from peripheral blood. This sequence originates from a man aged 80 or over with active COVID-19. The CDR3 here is CASSLYFGGAEAFF. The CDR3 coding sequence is TGTGCCAGCAGCTTGTATTTCGGAGGGGCTGAAGCTTTCTTT.